This TCR beta chain was recovered during a study of control samples from healthy donors and cancer patients. Using immunoSEQ multiplex PCR, the repertoire was profiled, and TCRdb retains in-frame clones only, with some absent. The sample carries approximately 120,000 clones, approximately 92% recorded once. V was shortened by 5 bases and J by 0 bases, with 17 bases between the two germline ends. Germline loops: CDR1 LNHDA, CDR2 SQIVND (reference sequence). The CDR3 length is 17 residues. The V call is TRBV19, the J call TRBJ1-3; TRBD1 is a possible D gene (6 bases). This receptor was taken from a man of 80 years or more with head and neck cancer. Sequencing was carried out using PBMCs. CDR3 DNA sequence: TGTGCCAGTAGTCCGACTCGTACAGGGAGCTCTGGAAACACCATATATTTT. Translation: CASSPTRTGSSGNTIYF.